This is a list of T cell receptor beta chains from one sample in a study of blood T cell repertoires in COVID-19. The data were produced by immunoSEQ multiplex PCR, yet TCRdb's version contains in-frame clones alone and is incomplete. The data contain tens of thousands of clones, more than 75% of them singletons. The sequenced sample consisted of peripheral blood. Receptor source: a human donor in a cohort sampled during active COVID-19. Both conserved end residues are part of each CDR3. Fields, in order: J gene, D gene, V gene, clone size, CDR3 DNA, CDR3 protein. D genes are given only for firm matches. Clone size, where shown, is once, few, many, or a class for clones that have expanded.

TRBJ2-3,TRBD2,TRBV29-1,-,TGCAGCGTTGAAGACGCCCTAGCGGGGTCCGATACGCAGTATTTT,CSVEDALAGSDTQYF
TRBJ1-1,-,TRBV4-3,-,TGCGCCAGCAGCCAGGGGGGGGGATACACTGAAGCTTTCTTT,CASSQGGGYTEAFF
TRBJ1-6,-,TRBV6-2/TRBV6-3,-,TGTGCCAGCAGTGCGACCACAGGGTACAATTCACCCCTCCACTTT,CASSATTGYNSPLHF
TRBJ1-2,-,TRBV19,-,TGTGCCAGTCGTGAGACAGAGCGCTTCTATGGCTACACCTTC,CASRETERFYGYTF
TRBJ2-4,-,TRBV7-8,-,TGTGCCAGCAGCCACGGGGTAAACATTCAGTACTTC,CASSHGVNIQYF
TRBJ1-4,TRBD1,TRBV7-8,once,TGTGCCAGCAGCTTAGCGCGACAGGGGCAGAAACTGTTTTTT,CASSLARQGQKLFF
TRBJ1-1,-,TRBV28,-,TGTGCCAGCAGTCCTCGACGGGAGGGGCGAGCTTTCTTT,CASSPRREGRAFF
TRBJ1-2,TRBD1,TRBV7-8,-,TGTGCCAGCAGCTTAGCGGCCGGACAGGTCCATGGCTACACCTTC,CASSLAAGQVHGYTF
TRBJ2-1,TRBD1,TRBV5-8,-,TGTGCCAGCAGAGGGGGCACGAGCTCCTACAATGAGCAGTTCTTC,CASRGGTSSYNEQFF
TRBJ1-2,-,TRBV29-1,once,TGCAGCGTCCGCGAGGTCTATGGCTACACCTTC,CSVREVYGYTF
TRBJ1-2,-,TRBV6-5,-,TGTGCCAGCAGTTACTTGGGGAGCGGCTACACCTTC,CASSYLGSGYTF
TRBJ1-4,TRBD1,TRBV6-1,-,TGTGCCAGCAGTGAAGTTTTGGGACAGGGAGGTGAAAAACTGTTTTTT,CASSEVLGQGGEKLFF
TRBJ2-5,TRBD2,TRBV7-6,-,TGTGCCAGCAGCTCCTCTAGCGGGTCGGTTCAAGAGACCCAGTACTTC,CASSSSSGSVQETQYF
TRBJ2-7,TRBD1,TRBV15,-,TGTGCCACCAGCTCCTACGACAGGGATAGCTCCTACGAGCAGTACTTC,CATSSYDRDSSYEQYF
TRBJ2-1,-,TRBV3-1/TRBV3-2,-,TGTGCCAGCAGGGGAACAGGGAAAAATGAGCAGTTCTTC,CASRGTGKNEQFF
TRBJ2-5,TRBD2,TRBV5-1,-,TGCGCCAGCAGCCGGGGGTTAGGAGCGGGAGCGTCCAGCGAGACCCAATACTTC,CASSRGLGAGASSETQYF
TRBJ2-7,TRBD1,TRBV29-1,-,TGCAGCGTACTGGACAGGGGATCTACCTACGAGCAGTACTTC,CSVLDRGSTYEQYF
TRBJ1-1,TRBD1,TRBV30,-,TGTGCCTGGAGGGGAGACAGGGGGCGGACTGAAGCTTTCTTT,CAWRGDRGRTEAFF
TRBJ1-1,TRBD1,TRBV3-1/TRBV3-2,few,TGTGCCAGCAGCCAGTATACAGGGGGCAACACTGAAGCTTTCTTT,CASSQYTGGNTEAFF
TRBJ1-2,-,TRBV28,-,TGTGCCAGCAGTCTCTGGGGGGGGAAGGCTAACTATGGCTACACCTTC,CASSLWGGKANYGYTF
TRBJ1-5,-,TRBV19,few,TGTGCCAGTAGCCGTGGCTGGGGCAGCAATCAGCCCCAGCATTTT,CASSRGWGSNQPQHF
TRBJ1-1,-,TRBV5-4,few,TGTGCCAGCAGGTCCAGGACAGTCAACACTGAAGCTTTCTTT,CASRSRTVNTEAFF
TRBJ1-2,-,TRBV12-3/TRBV12-4,-,TGTGCCAGCAGGCTCGGGGGGGCGAAGGGCTACACCTTC,CASRLGGAKGYTF
TRBJ2-7,TRBD1,TRBV28,-,TGTGCCAGCAGTTTGACCGGGACAGGGCCCTACGAGCAGTACTTC,CASSLTGTGPYEQYF
TRBJ1-1,-,TRBV28,-,TGTGCCAGCAGTGAACAGGGTGGGACTGAAGCTTTCTTT,CASSEQGGTEAFF
TRBJ1-1,-,TRBV25-1,-,TGTGCCAGCAGTGAAGGACACAAGAACACTGAAGCTTTCTTT,CASSEGHKNTEAFF
TRBJ2-5,TRBD2,TRBV19,-,TGTGCCAGTACCCCCAGGGCGGGGGGGGCTCGGGAGACCCAGTACTTC,CASTPRAGGARETQYF
TRBJ2-3,-,TRBV4-1,-,TGCGCCAGCAGCCCTCCGGCCCTCGGGGATACGCAGTATTTT,CASSPPALGDTQYF
TRBJ2-7,-,TRBV3-1/TRBV3-2,-,TGTGCCAGCAGCCAAGCCGGCCAGGGGACCTCCTACGAGCAGTACTTC,CASSQAGQGTSYEQYF
TRBJ2-3,TRBD2,TRBV24-1,once,TGTGCCACCAGTGACCCAAGCGGGACTCGGTTCACAGATACGCAGTATTTT,CATSDPSGTRFTDTQYF
TRBJ2-7,-,TRBV28,-,TGTGCCAGCAGTTTGATCCTAAACGAGCAGTACTTC,CASSLILNEQYF
TRBJ1-5,-,TRBV6-1,few,TGTGCCAGCAGTGACAGGGGCTTGCAGCCCCAGCATTTT,CASSDRGLQPQHF
TRBJ2-3,TRBD2,TRBV7-3,-,TGTGCCAGCAGCTCGGGACTAGCAGGAGGTACGCAGTATTTT,CASSSGLAGGTQYF
TRBJ2-3,-,TRBV7-9,-,TGTGCCAGCAGCTTAGTCGTACAGGCCCGGGATACGCAGTATTTT,CASSLVVQARDTQYF
TRBJ2-2,TRBD1,TRBV7-3,few,TGTGCCAGCAGCCCGCGGACAGGGGCCAACACCGGGGAGCTGTTTTTT,CASSPRTGANTGELFF